The 15 T cell receptor beta chains presented below share a single source sample, sequenced in a study of T cells in Graves' hyperthyroidism and ophthalmopathy. TCR beta CDR3 regions were amplified from RNA. The study used the HTBI primer set for a first-round RT-PCR of the TCR CDR3. MiXCR, applied by TCRdb to the multiplex PCR reads, yields one record per CDR3 protein. The sample yields over 500,000 distinct CDR3 sequences, 17% seen once. Material for sequencing was blood. All receptors derive from a woman under 30 with Graves' ophthalmopathy.

J is TRBJ2-7 and V is TRBV9; 9 positions match TRBD1. This CDR3 is 16 amino acids long. V was clipped by 3 bases and J by 3 bases; unmatched bases: 10. The V gene's germline CDR1 is SGDLS and CDR2 YYNGEE. The CDR3, as DNA: TGTGCCAGCAGCGAGGGAGGGACAGGGCACTTCTACGAGCAGTACTTC. Its protein is CASSEGGTGHFYEQYF.

This clonotype was seen ten or more times. The rearrangement links TRBV6-6 to TRBJ2-3, with D tentatively TRBD1 or TRBD2 (5 bases each). The germline V gene has CDR1 MNHNY and CDR2 SVGAGI (reference sequence). Trimming took 0 bases from V and 8 from J, leaving 12 bases between them. The CDR3 has 14 residues. Here the CDR3 reads CASSYSGDRGTQYF. Written as DNA, the CDR3 is TGTGCCAGCAGTTACTCAGGGGATCGGGGTACGCAGTATTTT.

This rearrangement joins TRBV29-1 to TRBJ1-1; 8 positions match TRBD1. The germline gives CDR1 SQVTM, CDR2 ANQGSEA. V trimming: 0 bases; J trimming: 1 base; junction bases outside the gene matches: 1. This CDR3 region has 14 residues. The CDR3 reads CSVEEGQGNTEAFF. The CDR3 nucleotides read TGCAGCGTTGAAGAAGGACAGGGGAACACTGAAGCTTTCTTT.

As for this clonotype: The CDR3 does not end in the conserved phenylalanine or tryptophan, so this is likely a read error. This chain uses TRBV5-5 with TRBJ2-3; tentative D call: TRBD1 (6 bases). The CDR3 contains 16 residues. Per the germline V gene, CDR1 is SGHKS and CDR2 is YYEKEE (reference sequence). V shed 0 bases and J shed 0 bases, with 11 bases lying between them. CDR3 bases: TGTGCCAGCAGCTTGGGGACAGCCTCCAGCACAGATACGCAGTATTCT. It encodes CASSLGTASSTDTQYS.

The chain has TRBV20-1 and TRBJ2-3; 8 bases match TRBD2. The CDR3 has 14 amino acids. In germline, CDR1 is DFQATT, CDR2 SNEGSKA (reference sequence). The ends lost 3 bases at V and 3 bases at J; junction bases unmatched: 5. CDR3 residues: CSASVSGSTDTQYF. The CDR3 DNA reads as TGCAGTGCTAGTGTCAGCGGGAGTACAGATACGCAGTATTTT.

This clonotype was counted only a few times. The chain couples TRBV6-2 or TRBV6-3 to TRBJ1-2; TRBD1 agrees at 7 bases. Germline V gives CDR1 MNHEY, CDR2 SVGEGT. The CDR3 has 14 amino acids. V dropped 11 bases and J dropped 2; count of bases not matched to a gene: 11. The DNA of the CDR3 is TGTGCCCTTTCGGAAGGGACAGTCAACTATGGCTACACCTTC. Translated: CALSEGTVNYGYTF.

This clonotype was found many times. The gene calls are TRBV12-3 or TRBV12-4 and TRBJ2-7; D perhaps matches TRBD1 (6 bases). Trimming pared 7 bases from V and 2 bases from J, leaving 9 bases between. This CDR3 comprises 12 residues. CDR3 sequence: CASTRTAYEQYF. Written as DNA, the CDR3 is TGTGCCAGCACCAGGACAGCCTACGAGCAGTACTTC.

This clonotype was observed at least ten times. The V and J genes are TRBV13 and TRBJ2-2; D is unresolved. The ends were cut back, 3 bases at V and 9 bases at J, with 17 bases in the middle. Germline CDR1 PRHDT, CDR2 FYEKMQ (reference sequence). CDR3 length equals 15 residues. CDR3 sequence: CASSFVLPNPWELFF. The CDR3 nucleotides read TGTGCCAGCAGCTTTGTCCTGCCCAACCCATGGGAGCTGTTTTTT.

This clonotype was recorded many times. V is TRBV30 and J is TRBJ1-1; 8 nucleotides align to TRBD1. This CDR3 region has 13 residues. Germline assignment: CDR1 GTSNPN and CDR2 SVGIG (reference sequence). V lost 5 bases, J lost 5 bases, and 7 bases stayed unmatched. As DNA, the CDR3 is TGTGCCTGGGGTACAGGGGGTGGAACTGAAGCTTTCTTT. This encodes CAWGTGGGTEAFF.

This clonotype was recorded many times. The V and J genes are TRBV11-2 and TRBJ2-5, with 10 bases identical to TRBD1. V lost 4 bases, J lost 1 base, and 0 bases stayed unmatched. Germline values: CDR1 SGHAT, CDR2 FQNNGV. The CDR3 loop spans 14 amino acids. This CDR3 is CASSWDRGQETQYF. CDR3 sequence (DNA): TGTGCCAGCAGCTGGGACAGGGGCCAAGAGACCCAGTACTTC.

This clonotype was counted only a few times. The chain is built from TRBV12-3 or TRBV12-4 and TRBJ2-2; D unclear. The ends were cut back, 7 bases at V and 7 bases at J, with 7 bases in the middle. CDR3 length: 11 amino acids. The CDR3 DNA is TGTGCCAGCATGGGCATCGGGGAGCTGTTTTTT. This translates into CASMGIGELFF.

The chain joins TRBV29-1 to TRBJ2-3; 8 nucleotides line up with TRBD2. Germline V lookup: CDR1 SQVTM, CDR2 ANQGSEA. The V segment lost 1 base and the J segment 0 bases; nucleotides outside the gene matches: 6. CDR3 length equals 16 residues. The CDR3: CSVEASGFSSTDTQYF. For the CDR3, the DNA is TGCAGCGTTGAAGCTAGCGGGTTTTCTAGCACAGATACGCAGTATTTT.

This clonotype was observed at least ten times. This sequence joins TRBV20-1 and TRBJ2-1; TRBD2 aligns across 8 bases. The V and J ends lost 0 bases and 0 bases, in that order; junction bases with no gene match: 4. The CDR3 loop spans 16 amino acids. The germline V gene has CDR1 DFQATT and CDR2 SNEGSKA (reference sequence). Here the CDR3 reads CSARDLRGGSYNEQFF. The DNA of the CDR3 is TGCAGTGCTAGAGATTTACGGGGGGGCTCCTACAATGAGCAGTTCTTC.

This clonotype was seen more than once but under ten times. This chain uses TRBV28 with TRBJ2-2; D might be TRBD1 or TRBD2, each matching 5 bases. The CDR3 is 15 residues long. Trimming took 3 bases from V and 3 from J, leaving 11 bases between them. In germline, CDR1 is MDHEN, CDR2 SYDVKM. This chain's CDR3 is CASSLWGYDTGELFF. In DNA form, the CDR3 reads TGTGCCAGCAGTTTGTGGGGGTACGACACCGGGGAGCTGTTTTTT.

J is TRBJ2-2 and V is TRBV2; no clear D. The CDR3 runs to 15 residues. The germline V gene has CDR1 SNHLY and CDR2 FYNNEI. The V end lost 1 base, the J end lost 0 bases, and 6 bases lay between the germline ends. The DNA for the CDR3 is TGTGCCAGCAGTGAAGATGGGGCGAACACCGGGGAGCTGTTTTTT. Protein product: CASSEDGANTGELFF.